This is a list of T cell receptor beta chains from one sample in a study of blood T cell repertoires in COVID-19. This table comes from immunoSEQ multiplex PCR, and its TCRdb copy is limited to in-frame clones, with some not included. The table includes some 260,000 clones, roughly 82% detected once. The sample comprised peripheral blood. These receptors all come from a woman aged 80 or over with active or convalescent COVID-19. CDR3s include the opening cysteine and the closing phenylalanine or tryptophan. D genes are given only for firm matches. For some rows the clone size is stated as once, few or many, or as a class when expanded; others skip it.

>-|TRBJ2-1|TRBV11-2|-
TGTGCCAGCAGCTTTTTGCGGGACCTACGGAAGGACAATGAGCAGTTCTTC
CASSFLRDLRKDNEQFF
>TRBD1|TRBJ1-6|TRBV27|-
TGTGCCAGCAGTCCGGACAGGATTAATTCTTCACCCCTCCACTTT
CASSPDRINSSPLHF
>-|TRBJ1-1|TRBV6-6|-
TGTGCCAGCAGCTCTCGGGACACCCTAAGGAAAACTGAAGCTTTCTTT
CASSSRDTLRKTEAFF
>TRBD1|TRBJ1-5|TRBV6-4|few
TGTGCCAGCAGTGACTCAAACCGGGACAGGGGACAGCCCCAGCATTTT
CASSDSNRDRGQPQHF
>-|TRBJ2-2|TRBV7-7|-
TGTGCCAGCAGTCAAACTGCAGGGAAGGACGCCGGGGAGCTGTTTTTT
CASSQTAGKDAGELFF
>-|TRBJ1-6|TRBV10-3|-
TGTGCCTGGTTCAACTGGAGTTCCTATAATTCACCCCTCCACTTT
CAWFNWSSYNSPLHF
>-|TRBJ1-1|TRBV9|-
TGTGCCAGCAGCGATCTCGGCGGCGGCACTGAAGCTTTCTTT
CASSDLGGGTEAFF
>-|TRBJ2-7|TRBV28|-
TGTGCCAGCACCCCTGACAGGAACTACGAGCAGTACTTC
CASTPDRNYEQYF
>TRBD1|TRBJ1-1|TRBV5-4|-
TGTGCCAGCAGCAGGGACAGCAGGAGGAACACTGAAGCTTTCTTT
CASSRDSRRNTEAFF
>TRBD1|TRBJ1-1|TRBV4-2|few
TGTGCCAGCAGCCCCAGGACAGGGAACACTGAAGCTTTCTTT
CASSPRTGNTEAFF
>-|TRBJ1-5|TRBV5-5|-
TGTGCCAGCAGCACCCTCCCGACAGCCCAGGCCATTAGCAATCAGCCCCAGCATTTT
CASSTLPTAQAISNQPQHF
>TRBD1|TRBJ1-6|TRBV6-8|-
TGTGCCAGCAGCTACGACCCCAGACCCGACAGGGCGCCGTCACCCCTCCACTTT
CASSYDPRPDRAPSPLHF
>TRBD1|TRBJ1-2|TRBV6-2/TRBV6-3|-
TGTGCCAGCAGTTACTTGACAGGGTACGCTACAGACGGCTACACCTTC
CASSYLTGYATDGYTF
>TRBD2|TRBJ2-1|TRBV27|-
TGTGCCAGCAGAAGACTAGCGGGGGGGCCGGAATACAATGAGCAGTTCTTC
CASRRLAGGPEYNEQFF
>-|TRBJ1-6|TRBV19|-
TGTGCCAGTAGTAGGTTGTGGTCAGGGGATTCACCCCTCCACTTT
CASSRLWSGDSPLHF
>-|TRBJ2-1|TRBV27|-
TGTGCCAGCAGTCGTCAGGGGAACTCCTACAATGAGCAGTTCTTC
CASSRQGNSYNEQFF
>-|TRBJ2-7|TRBV10-3|-
TGTGCCATCTCCATTGGGGGGTCCTACGAGCAGTACTTC
CAISIGGSYEQYF
>-|TRBJ1-2|TRBV5-1|-
TGCGCCAGCAGCTTGGACGGGGTCGGAGTAACTAGCTATGGCTACACCTTC
CASSLDGVGVTSYGYTF
>TRBD2|TRBJ2-1|TRBV6-2/TRBV6-3|-
TGTGCCAGCAGTGACGAGCGGGGGGGCGTCAATGAGCAGTTCTTC
CASSDERGGVNEQFF
>-|TRBJ1-1|TRBV12-3/TRBV12-4|-
TGTGCCAGCAGTGGCACCTACACTGAAGCTTTCTTT
CASSGTYTEAFF
>-|TRBJ2-1|TRBV12-3/TRBV12-4|-
TGTGCCACCGGGTACAGGCCGAATGAGCAGTTCTTC
CATGYRPNEQFF
>-|TRBJ1-5|TRBV12-3/TRBV12-4|-
TGTGCCAGCAGCTTAGGGGCGGGTCAGCCCCAGCATTTT
CASSLGAGQPQHF
>-|TRBJ2-3|TRBV5-1|-
TGCGCCAGCAGCCCCGATTCCGGTGGTGATACGCAGTATTTT
CASSPDSGGDTQYF
>-|TRBJ1-4|TRBV7-6|-
TGTGCCAGCAGCTTAGGGGCAGTTAATGAAAAACTGTTTTTT
CASSLGAVNEKLFF
>TRBD2|TRBJ2-3|TRBV25-1|-
TGTGCCAGCAGTCCCACGGACGCCACTAGCGGGAGGGCCCGGGCGCAGTATTTT
CASSPTDATSGRARAQYF
>-|TRBJ1-6|TRBV10-3|-
TGTGCCATCACAGACAGAAATAATTCACCCCTCCACTTT
CAITDRNNSPLHF
>TRBD2|TRBJ2-7|TRBV3-1/TRBV3-2|-
TGTGCCAGCAGCCCCGGACTAGCGGAGCAGTACTTC
CASSPGLAEQYF
>-|TRBJ2-1|TRBV19|-
TGTGCCAGTAGTTCCCGTCTGTGGAGGGACAGTAAAAGGAAAGGCCATGAGCAGTTCTTC
CASSSRLWRDSKRKGHEQFF
>-|TRBJ1-5|TRBV19|-
TGTGCCAGTAGGCGGGGAGCGAGCAATCAGCCCCAGCATTTT
CASRRGASNQPQHF
>TRBD1|TRBJ1-5|TRBV6-5|once
TGTGCCAGCAGGGGGGGACAGGGATACCAGCCCCAGCATTTT
CASRGGQGYQPQHF
>-|TRBJ1-5|TRBV6-2/TRBV6-3|-
TGTGCCAGCAGTCCGCTGCGGACAATGAGTCTCAATCAGCCCCAGCATTTT
CASSPLRTMSLNQPQHF
>-|TRBJ1-1|TRBV7-9|-
TGTGCCAGCAGCTTAGCCGGGGAAGCTTTCTTT
CASSLAGEAFF
>-|TRBJ1-3|TRBV11-2|-
TGTGCCAGCAGCTTAGCTGACAGGGGAAACACCATATATTTT
CASSLADRGNTIYF
>-|TRBJ1-3|TRBV5-1|once
TGCGCCAGCAGCTTTTCAGGGGATTCTGGAAACACCATATATTTT
CASSFSGDSGNTIYF
>-|TRBJ1-1|TRBV28|-
TGTGCCAGCAGTTACAGGGCGTCTGAAGCTTTCTTT
CASSYRASEAFF
>-|TRBJ1-2|TRBV5-1|-
TGCGCCAGCAGCCAATATTCGTGGGGCTTCGGCTACACCTTC
CASSQYSWGFGYTF
>-|TRBJ2-1|TRBV2|-
TGTGCCAGCAGTCGGACAGATGAGCAGTTCTTC
CASSRTDEQFF
>TRBD1|TRBJ2-5|TRBV29-1|few
TGCAGCGTTGGTTACAGGGGGCTAGGGGAGACCCAGTACTTC
CSVGYRGLGETQYF
>-|TRBJ2-1|TRBV3-1/TRBV3-2|few
TGTGCCAGCAGCCAAGAACTAGCACTCGAGCAGTTCTTC
CASSQELALEQFF
>TRBD2|TRBJ2-1|TRBV11-3|-
TGTGCCAGCAGCTGGCTAGCGGGAGCCTACAATGAGCAGTTCTTC
CASSWLAGAYNEQFF
>TRBD2|TRBJ2-2|TRBV27|-
TGTGCCAGCAGTTCCTTAGCGGGGGACACCGGGGAGCTGTTTTTT
CASSSLAGDTGELFF
>TRBD1|TRBJ1-6|TRBV18|once
TGTGCCAGCTCACCACGACAGGGAATGAGTAATTCACCCCTCCACTTT
CASSPRQGMSNSPLHF
>-|TRBJ1-2|TRBV12-3/TRBV12-4|-
TGTGCCAGCAGTTTAGGGCAGTATGATGGCTACACCTTC
CASSLGQYDGYTF
>-|TRBJ1-5|TRBV5-1|-
TGCGCCAGCAGCCAGGGAGGTGCAGGGTTGCAGCCCCAGCATTTT
CASSQGGAGLQPQHF
>TRBD1|TRBJ2-1|TRBV18|-
TGTGCCAGCTCACCACCGGGACAGAAACTCTCCTACAATGAGCAGTTCTTC
CASSPPGQKLSYNEQFF
>TRBD1|TRBJ1-2|TRBV5-1|-
TGCGCCAGCAGCCCGACAGGGGAAGATGGCTACACCTTC
CASSPTGEDGYTF
>-|TRBJ2-5|TRBV6-5|-
TGTGCCAGCAGTCCTCGCGAACAGCAGACCCAGTACTTC
CASSPREQQTQYF